The entry that follows covers one T cell receptor (beta chain) sequence. Germline V gene lookup returns CDR1 SGHTA and CDR2 FQGNSA. This CDR3 contains 15 residues. V trimming: 2 bases; J trimming: 5 bases; junction bases outside the gene matches: 7. Random hexamers were used to reverse transcribe the RNA input (about 0.5 to 1 ug). Coverage of TCR beta CDR3 amplification by immunoSEQ multiplex PCR extended to 54 Vbeta and 13 Jbeta. One entry per CDR3 protein, called by TCRdb with MiXCR from the immunoSEQ multiplex PCR reads. The data show approximately 270,000 distinct CDR3 sequences, 90% to 95% seen once. The multiple sclerosis controls were treatment-naive patients, and their relapsing-remitting disease was stable or active. This record belongs to a study of CD8 T cells in Susac syndrome.

The TCR was taken from a human donor with multiple sclerosis. Sequences were obtained from CD4+ T cells from PBMCs. The chain couples TRBV7-2 to TRBJ1-2, with 8 bases matching TRBD1. CDR3 sequence reads: CASSLPPGTGYGYTF. DNA of the CDR3: TGTGCCAGCAGCTTACCCCCCGGGACAGGATATGGCTACACCTTC.